This passage covers 3 T cell receptor beta chains from one sample sequenced in a study of blood T cell repertoires in COVID-19. TCRdb keeps only in-frame clones here, not all; method: immunoSEQ multiplex PCR. Of around 100,000 clones listed, around 88% are singletons. Sequencing was carried out using peripheral blood. The receptor source for this set is a human donor in a cohort sampled during active COVID-19.

V gene TRBV7-9 combines with J gene TRBJ1-4, with D possibly being TRBD1 (6 bases). The CDR3 runs 16 residues. V dropped 3 bases and J dropped 7 bases, with 18 bases sitting between them. The germline V gene has CDR1 SEHNR and CDR2 FQNEAQ (reference sequence). CDR3 DNA: TGTGCCAGCAGCTTGTCGGGGGGGCGAGGTCGTGAAAAACTGTTTTTT. Protein: CASSLSGGRGREKLFF.

As DNA, the CDR3 is TGTGCCAGCAGTGCCCGCTGGAGCGGGGGGCGGGTAGAGACCCAGTACTTC. Its translation is CASSARWSGGRVETQYF. The V gene is TRBV6-4, the J gene TRBJ2-5; 9 nucleotides match TRBD2. The germline V gene has CDR1 MRHNA and CDR2 SNTAGT. This CDR3 has 17 residues. V shed 4 bases, J shed 4 bases, and the junction held 13 bases outside the gene matches.

This rearrangement joins TRBV7-2 to TRBJ2-1; TRBD1 is a possible D gene (5 bases). CDR1 SGHTA and CDR2 FQGNSA come from the germline V gene. This CDR3 comprises 14 residues. V lost 7 bases, J lost 2 bases, and 12 bases lay in between. CDR3: CASTRPGTYNEQFF. In nucleotides, the CDR3 is TGTGCCAGCACCCGGCCAGGGACCTACAATGAGCAGTTCTTC.